The 10 T cell receptor beta chains below come from one sample, sequenced in a study of T cells in Graves' hyperthyroidism and ophthalmopathy (dated by TCRdb to about 2019). Libraries were made using multiplex PCR. The sample was run on an Illumina HiSeq 2000. The TCR beta CDR3 regions were amplified from RNA transcripts. The TCR CDR3 was subjected to a first round of RT-PCR using the HTBI primer set and the Qiagen OneStep RT-PCR kit. TCRdb took the public reads, trimmed them with fastp at Q25, ran MiXCR for clone calling and kept in-frame beta chains. Every distinct CDR3 protein forms one entry, paired with its most common genes and DNA. For this sample there are hundreds of thousands of distinct CDR3 sequences; 35% to 55% appear just once. The ten largest make up 8.2% of the sample. The sequenced sample consisted of peripheral blood or thyroid tissue (not recorded which). The receptor set was obtained from a woman aged 18-30 years with Graves' hyperthyroidism. Donor details come from another sample of the same person, matched by shared clones.

In its sample, this clonotype was seen a few times. This chain connects TRBV25-1 to TRBJ1-2; 8 positions match TRBD1. CDR1 MGHDK and CDR2 SYGVNS come from the germline V gene. The CDR3 is made up of 14 amino acids. J was trimmed by 6 bases and V by 2 bases; bases with no gene match: 5. CDR3 nucleotide sequence: TGTGCCAGCAGTGAAAGGACAGGGACAGATGGCTACACCTTC. Its protein is CASSERTGTDGYTF.

This clonotype was seen only a few times. The DNA of the CDR3 is TGTGCTAGTGGTAGCGGGAACTACGAGCAGTACTTC. This sequence encodes CASGSGNYEQYF. V and J are TRBV19 and TRBJ2-7; 8 bases align to TRBD2. The germline CDR1 and CDR2 sequences are LNHDA and SQIVND (reference sequence). This CDR3 contains 12 residues.

In this sample, this clonotype turned up many times. The chain links TRBV19 to TRBJ1-5; no clear D gene. Germline CDR1 and CDR2: LNHDA and SQIVND (reference sequence). V was shortened by 4 bases and J by 4 bases, with 8 bases between the two germline ends. This CDR3 is 13 amino acids long. This CDR3 is CASSRALNQPQHF. The CDR3, as DNA: TGTGCCAGTAGTAGGGCGCTGAATCAGCCCCAGCATTTT.

The gene calls are TRBV25-1 and TRBJ1-5, with a tentative D call TRBD1 (6 bases). Trimming cost V 1 base and J 6 bases, with 13 bases left between them. The CDR3 is 15 residues long. Germline V CDR1 and CDR2: MGHDK, SYGVNS. In DNA form, the CDR3 reads TGTGCCAGCAGTGAATCGGGGGGCATGGCTCAGCCCCAGCATTTT. The encoded protein is CASSESGGMAQPQHF.

CDR3: CATSDLRGQTQHF. Here the CDR3 DNA reads TGTGCCACCAGTGATTTGCGGGGACAGACACAGCATTTT. This chain links TRBV24-1 with TRBJ1-5, with 7 bases lining up with TRBD1. Germline V CDR1 and CDR2: KGHDR, SFDVKD. The CDR3 consists of 13 residues. J was trimmed by 13 bases and V by 0 bases; bases with no gene match: 5.

Details on this clonotype: A read error may explain this, as a much larger clone is one base away. The V gene is TRBV10-3, the J gene TRBJ1-5; no clear D gene. Germline V lookup: CDR1 ENHRY, CDR2 SYGVKD. The CDR3 loop spans 15 amino acids. CDR3 nucleotide sequence: TGTGCCAGCAGTGAACCGGGGATTAGCAAACAGCCCCAGCATTTT. It specifies CASSEPGISKQPQHF.

This clonotype came up a few times. The rearrangement uses TRBV7-9 and TRBJ2-7; no definite D call. Germline V gene data show CDR1 as SEHNR and CDR2 as FQNEAQ (reference sequence). This CDR3 is 13 amino acids long. V was shortened by 1 base and J by 3 bases, with 7 bases between the two germline ends. CDR3 coding DNA: TGTGCCAGCAGCTTAGACCCCCTCTACGAGCAGTACTTC. Translating gives CASSLDPLYEQYF. Based on the CDR3 plus reference TRBV7-9 and TRBJ2-7, the full variable domain is DTGVSQNPRHKITKRGQNVTFRCDPISEHNRLYWYRQTLGQGPEFLTYFQNEAQLEKSRLLSDRFSAERPKGSFSTLEIQRTEQGDSAMYLCASSLDPLYEQYFGPGTRLTVT.

This clonotype was recorded at least ten times. The chain joins TRBV10-3 to TRBJ2-7; no clear D gene. This CDR3 spans 13 amino acids. V was trimmed by 7 bases and J by 2 bases, leaving 12 bases between them. CDR1 ENHRY and CDR2 SYGVKD come from the germline V gene. In DNA, the CDR3 is TGTGCCATCATGCGGCACACCGCCTACGAGCAGTACTTC. It codes for CAIMRHTAYEQYF.

This sequence joins TRBV5-6 and TRBJ2-7; 8 nucleotides match TRBD2. Germline values: CDR1 SGHDT, CDR2 YYEEEE. After removal of 6 bases from V and 5 bases from J, the junction contained 10 bases not matched to a gene. This CDR3 spans 14 amino acids. CDR3 protein: CASTPSGRTNEQYF. The CDR3 nucleotides read TGTGCCAGCACCCCCAGCGGGAGAACGAACGAGCAGTACTTC.

The chain has TRBV10-1 and TRBJ1-1; D call uncertain. Looked up from germline, CDR1 is WNHNN and CDR2 is SYGVQD (reference sequence). CDR3 length: 15 amino acids. The ends were cut back, 3 bases at V and 5 bases at J, with 16 bases in the middle. CDR3 sequence reads: CASSDYVEGRTEAFF. For the CDR3, the DNA is TGCGCCAGCAGTGATTACGTTGAGGGCCGGACTGAAGCTTTCTTT.